This passage covers 2 T cell receptor beta chains from one sample sequenced in a study of naive and memory T cell subsets. The antigens for these receptors are not known. Both TRBC1 and TRBC2 were covered by a beta constant-region primer of two equimolar oligonucleotides. Four rounds of PCR amplified the ligated cDNA using nested alpha and beta constant-region primers plus SP2. TCRdb recomputed calls from the UMI-ligation and nested PCR reads with MiXCR, one row per CDR3 protein. Of approximately 150,000 distinct CDR3 sequences in the sample, 20% to 25% are singletons; the top ten hold 0.095% to 0.12%. The study, taken as a whole, reports: A few larger clonotypes appeared in naive repertoires, especially CD8, possibly memory cells re-expressing CD45RA.

The material sequenced was naive CD4+ T cells from blood. The receptors shown here come from a human donor in good health.

This chain connects TRBV12-5 to TRBJ2-5; D uncertain. In germline, CDR1 is LGHNT, CDR2 FRNRAP. Trimming removed 7 bases from V and 4 bases from J, with 22 bases in between. This CDR3 spans 16 amino acids. In DNA form, the CDR3 reads TGTGCTAGTGACAAGGGCAGTCGGGTAGTCGGAGAGACCCAGTACTTC. It yields the protein CASDKGSRVVGETQYF.

This clonotype was detected ten times or more. This chain links TRBV29-1 with TRBJ2-7; D is uncertain. From germline, CDR1 is SQVTM and CDR2 ANQGSEA. V lost 3 bases and J lost 6, with 15 bases in between. The CDR3 runs 13 residues. This chain's CDR3 is CSVDVSGTFEQYF. CDR3 bases: TGCAGCGTTGACGTCTCAGGAACCTTCGAGCAGTACTTC.